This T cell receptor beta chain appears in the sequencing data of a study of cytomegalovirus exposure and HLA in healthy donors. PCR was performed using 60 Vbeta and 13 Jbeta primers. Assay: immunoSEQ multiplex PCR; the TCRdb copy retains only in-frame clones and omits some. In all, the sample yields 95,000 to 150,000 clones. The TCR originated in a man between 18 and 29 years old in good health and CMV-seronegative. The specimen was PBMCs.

The CDR3 sequence is CASSPRTGLDEQYF. The CDR3 DNA is TGTGCCAGCAGTCCGAGGACAGGTTTAGACGAGCAGTACTTC. The chain joins TRBV27 to TRBJ2-7, with TRBD1 matching 7 bases. This CDR3 spans 14 amino acids. Germline CDR1 MNHEY, CDR2 SMNVEV (reference sequence). Trimming cost V 5 bases and J 5 bases; bases outside gene matches: 9.